One T cell receptor (beta chain) is described in this entry. The table came from immunoSEQ multiplex PCR; TCRdb's copy has only in-frame clones and leaves some out. The sample shows some 40,000 clones, about nine tenths of them seen only once. These data are taken from a study of T cell changes during pregnancy in multiple sclerosis. Germline CDR1 is MNHEY and CDR2 is SMNVEV (reference sequence). V dropped 5 bases and J dropped 1 base, with 11 bases sitting between them. The CDR3 spans 14 residues. The sequencing here drew on CD8+ T cells from peripheral blood mononuclear cells, taken before pregnancy. The chain uses TRBV27 and TRBJ1-1; weak D call: TRBD1 (6 bases). The TCR originated in a female donor with multiple sclerosis, enrolled in a pregnancy study. The CDR3 sequence: CASSRDTRNTEAFF. As DNA, the CDR3 is TGTGCCAGCAGTCGGGACACCCGGAACACTGAAGCTTTCTTT.